The 24 T cell receptor beta chains presented below share a single source sample, sequenced in a study of cytomegalovirus exposure and HLA in healthy donors. 60 Vbeta and 13 Jbeta primers were used in PCR. Sequencing was performed with immunoSEQ multiplex PCR; in TCRdb, only in-frame clones are kept and a portion is missing. The repertoire holds over 150,000 clones, roughly 83% seen once, with under 0.4% in the top ten. The sample was PBMCs. Receptor source: a boy younger than 10 in good health and CMV-seronegative.

This clone was counted only a few times. The chain joins TRBV19 to TRBJ2-2, with TRBD1 matching over 8 bases. This CDR3 is 16 amino acids long. CDR1 is LNHDA and CDR2 is SQIVND in the germline V gene (reference sequence). V was clipped by 6 bases and J by 3 bases; unmatched bases: 9. Written as DNA, the CDR3 is TGTGCCAGTAGGGACCTCACAGGGGGTGACACCGGGGAGCTGTTTTTT. It is translated as CASRDLTGGDTGELFF.

The rearrangement joins TRBV7-9 to TRBJ1-2; 8 bases fit TRBD1. V gave up 4 bases and J gave up 2 bases; unmatched junction bases: 3. The CDR3 loop spans 14 amino acids. Per the germline V gene, CDR1 is SEHNR and CDR2 is FQNEAQ (reference sequence). CDR3 sequence (DNA): TGTGCCAGCAGCTCCGGACAGGGAAACTATGGCTACACCTTC. Its translation: CASSSGQGNYGYTF.

J is TRBJ2-5 and V is TRBV7-9; a weak D match, TRBD2 (7 bases). The J call may be incorrect, as the DNA end agrees better with TRBJ2-7. The CDR3 contains 15 residues. CDR1 and CDR2 from the germline V gene are SEHNR and FQNEAQ (reference sequence). CDR3 nucleotide sequence: TGTGCCAGCAGCATAGGGGGAGGGAACTCCTACGAGCAGTACTTC. Amino acid sequence: CASSIGGGNSYEQYF.

The chain couples TRBV5-1 to TRBJ2-1, with TRBD2 matching over 8 bases. This CDR3 region has 16 residues. Germline CDR1 and CDR2: SGHRS and YFSETQ. J was trimmed by 6 bases and V by 0 bases; bases with no gene match: 8. CDR3 sequence (DNA): TGCGCCAGCAGCTTGGCCAGCGGGAGTAAAGGCAATGAGCAGTTCTTC. This codes for CASSLASGSKGNEQFF.

The chain recombines TRBV6-1 with TRBJ1-3; possibly TRBD1 for D (6 bases). The CDR3 is 18 amino acids. The germline V gene has CDR1 MNHNS and CDR2 SASEGT. V was clipped by 3 bases and J by 0 bases, with 18 bases between them. CDR3 protein: CASSDHGQPTISGNTIYF. As DNA, the CDR3 is TGTGCCAGCAGTGATCACGGACAGCCTACTATCTCTGGAAACACCATATATTTT.

The chain uses TRBV19 and TRBJ2-4, with a tentative D call TRBD1 (6 bases). Germline V lookup: CDR1 LNHDA, CDR2 SQIVND (reference sequence). The CDR3 totals 15 residues. The V and J ends lost 5 bases and 8 bases respectively, with 19 bases between them. CDR3 DNA: TGTGCCAGTAGTCTTCGACGCCTCGAGGGGGACATTCAGTACTTC. It translates to CASSLRRLEGDIQYF.

The chain uses TRBV15 and TRBJ1-1; D is perhaps TRBD1 (6 bases). Trimming shortened V by 0 bases and J by 4 bases, and 12 bases separated the two germline ends. CDR3 length: 15 amino acids. The germline CDR1 and CDR2 sequences are LNHNV and YYDKDF (reference sequence). The CDR3 coding sequence is TGTGCCACCAGCAGAGACCTACAGGGTGGCACTGAAGCTTTCTTT. Translation gives CATSRDLQGGTEAFF.

The chain carries TRBV27 and TRBJ2-5; 8 bases are shared with TRBD1. The V and J ends lost 7 bases and 6 bases, in that order; junction bases with no gene match: 4. In germline, CDR1 is MNHEY, CDR2 SMNVEV (reference sequence). This CDR3 comprises 12 residues. The CDR3 spells CASTGDRQTQYF. CDR3 DNA: TGTGCCAGCACCGGGGACAGGCAGACCCAGTACTTC.

This sequence joins TRBV29-1 and TRBJ2-5, with 8 positions matching TRBD1. The CDR3 loop spans 13 amino acids. Germline-derived CDR1 and CDR2 are SQVTM and ANQGSEA. J was trimmed by 4 bases and V by 4 bases; bases with no gene match: 5. CDR3 sequence: CSVGNRGVETQYF. Here the CDR3 DNA reads TGCAGCGTTGGGAACAGGGGGGTAGAGACCCAGTACTTC.

This clone was seen a few times. This chain connects TRBV6-6 to TRBJ2-5; TRBD2 is a possible D gene (5 bases). This CDR3 comprises 14 residues. From germline, CDR1 is MNHNY and CDR2 SVGAGI (reference sequence). V was trimmed by 8 bases and J by 4 bases, leaving 17 bases between them. Here the CDR3 reads CASSAGGGVETQYF. Written as DNA, the CDR3 is TGTGCCAGCTCCGCTGGCGGAGGCGTAGAGACCCAGTACTTC.

The chain recombines TRBV2 with TRBJ1-1, with TRBD1 matching 7 bases. The CDR3 contains 13 residues. Trimming removed 6 bases from V and 4 bases from J; junction bases left unmatched: 5. CDR1 SNHLY and CDR2 FYNNEI come from the germline V gene. This CDR3 reads CASRGQPRTEAFF. In DNA form, the CDR3 reads TGTGCCAGCAGGGGACAGCCCCGCACTGAAGCTTTCTTT.

Notes on this clone: The same CDR3 is also encoded by other DNA sequences in this sample. The V gene is TRBV18, the J gene TRBJ1-1, with TRBD1 matching over 7 bases. From germline, CDR1 is KGHSH and CDR2 LQKENI. Trimming removed 4 bases from V and 3 bases from J; junction bases left unmatched: 5. The CDR3 consists of 14 residues. CDR3 nucleotide sequence: TGTGCCAGCTCACTGACAGGGTCGGACACTGAAGCTTTCTTT. Translated: CASSLTGSDTEAFF.

The chain uses TRBV12-5 and TRBJ2-7; no clear D. The V and J ends lost 7 bases and 0 bases respectively, with 7 bases between them. The CDR3 is 12 residues long. Germline CDR1 reads LGHNT; CDR2 reads FRNRAP. The CDR3, as DNA: TGTGCTAGTGCGAACGGCTCCTACGAGCAGTACTTC. It is translated as CASANGSYEQYF.

The V call is TRBV5-1, the J call TRBJ2-2; TRBD2 might be the D (5 bases). The CDR3 contains 14 residues. Germline V gene lookup returns CDR1 SGHRS and CDR2 YFSETQ. Trimming shortened V by 2 bases and J by 0 bases, and 5 bases separated the two germline ends. The CDR3 nucleotides read TGCGCCAGCAGCTTACTAGCGAACACCGGGGAGCTGTTTTTT. Its protein is CASSLLANTGELFF.

The chain employs TRBV18 and TRBJ1-3; 10 nucleotides line up with TRBD1. V shed 1 base and J 2 bases; nucleotides not matched to a gene: 5. The CDR3 runs 17 residues. Germline V gives CDR1 KGHSH, CDR2 LQKENI. DNA for the CDR3: TGTGCCAGCTCACCACAGACAGGGGGCGCAACTGGAAACACCATATATTTT. It is translated as CASSPQTGGATGNTIYF.

The chain carries TRBV29-1 and TRBJ1-4, with D unresolved. This CDR3 is 14 amino acids long. V lost 5 bases and J 3 bases, leaving 13 bases between the germline ends. Per germline, CDR1 SQVTM and CDR2 ANQGSEA. The CDR3 reads CSVTKGAANEKLFF. In DNA, the CDR3 is TGCAGCGTTACCAAGGGAGCAGCTAATGAAAAACTGTTTTTT.

The chain's CDR3 is CASSTRTGFPYGYTF. CDR3 coding DNA: TGTGCCAGCAGCACTAGGACAGGCTTCCCCTATGGCTACACCTTC. The J gene is TRBJ1-2, the V gene TRBV5-4, with TRBD1 matching 7 bases. V was clipped by 4 bases and J by 4 bases; unmatched bases: 10. Germline V lookup: CDR1 SGHNT, CDR2 YYREEE (reference sequence). There are 15 residues in the CDR3.

This CDR3 is CASSSGQGRNTIYF. The DNA for the CDR3 is TGTGCCAGCAGTTCGGGACAGGGCAGAAACACCATATATTTT. This sequence joins TRBV28 and TRBJ1-3, with 9 bases identical to TRBD1. The junction had 3 bases not matched to a gene; V was cut back by 4 bases and J by 5 bases. The CDR3 totals 14 residues. Germline CDR1 is MDHEN and CDR2 is SYDVKM. Full variable domain (missing parts from reference TRBV28 and TRBJ1-3): DVKVTQSSRYLVKRTGEKVFLECVQDMDHENMFWYRQDPGLGLRLIYFSYDVKMKEKGDIPEGYSVSREKKERFSLILESASTNQTSMYLCASSSGQGRNTIYFGEGSWLTVV.

The chain has TRBV7-9 and TRBJ2-3; D is ambiguous. CDR3 length: 16 residues. Germline-derived CDR1 and CDR2 are SEHNR and FQNEAQ (reference sequence). The ends were cut back, 2 bases at V and 1 base at J, with 13 bases in the middle. The CDR3: CASSLPRIGGTDTQYF. Written as DNA, the CDR3 is TGTGCCAGCAGCTTACCCCGGATAGGAGGCACAGATACGCAGTATTTT.

Details on this clone: Other DNA sequences within the sample encode an identical CDR3. The gene calls are TRBV25-1 and TRBJ1-2; possibly TRBD1 for D (5 bases). The germline V gene encodes CDR1 MGHDK and CDR2 SYGVNS. Deletions cut 4 bases from V and 8 bases from J, with 11 bases between. The CDR3 has 12 residues. This chain's CDR3 is CASSVTGPGYTF. The CDR3 DNA reads as TGTGCCAGCAGTGTTACAGGACCCGGCTACACCTTC.

The rearrangement joins TRBV5-1 to TRBJ2-7; a possible D gene is TRBD2 (6 bases). Germline V gene data show CDR1 as SGHRS and CDR2 as YFSETQ. This CDR3 comprises 14 residues. The V and J ends lost 0 bases and 1 base respectively, with 8 bases between them. CDR3 in amino acids: CASSLVGGSYEQYF. The CDR3 DNA reads TGCGCCAGCAGCTTGGTCGGGGGATCCTACGAGCAGTACTTC.

This sequence joins TRBV6-1 and TRBJ2-5, with D possibly being TRBD2 (6 bases). Trimming took off 5 bases at V and 9 bases at J, with 22 bases between the two ends. Germline loops: CDR1 MNHNS, CDR2 SASEGT. The length of the CDR3 is 15 residues. The CDR3 loop is CASSISGLTTGAQYF. The CDR3 nucleotides read TGTGCCAGCAGTATTTCGGGACTGACAACGGGGGCCCAGTACTTC.

The genes are TRBV10-3 and TRBJ2-7, with TRBD2 matching over 7 bases. This CDR3 is built from 16 residues. CDR1 is ENHRY and CDR2 is SYGVKD in the germline V gene. With 2 bases clipped from V and 4 bases from J, the junction kept 11 bases outside the gene matches. The CDR3 DNA is TGTGCCATCAGTGAGGGTGGGCGCCGCGGGAGTTACGAGCAGTACTTC. This codes for CAISEGGRRGSYEQYF.

This clone was seen a few times. CDR3 protein: CASSLQGSGNTIYF. CDR3 nucleotides: TGTGCCAGCAGTTTACAGGGTTCTGGAAACACCATATATTTT. The chain recombines TRBV27 with TRBJ1-3; D is perhaps TRBD1 (5 bases). Per germline, CDR1 MNHEY and CDR2 SMNVEV (reference sequence). This CDR3 region has 14 residues. Trimming took off 2 bases at V and 1 base at J, with 6 bases between the two ends.